Listed below are T cell receptor beta chains from one sample, sequenced in a study of cytomegalovirus exposure and HLA in healthy donors. Only in-frame clones appear in the TCRdb table, and some are missing; sequencing was by immunoSEQ multiplex PCR. Here the sample spans more than 55,000 clones, approximately 80% being singletons. Specimen: PBMCs. All receptors derive from a woman aged 40 to 50 in good health and CMV-seronegative. Both conserved end residues are part of each CDR3. A D gene is named only where the DNA matches it firmly. Clone size is not always given. Where it is, it says once, few, many or a class for expanded clones.

>TRBV5-1|13|TRBJ2-3|-|-
TGCGCCAGCAGCTCGGAGCCCACAGATACGCAGTATTTT
CASSSEPTDTQYF
>TRBV10-3|15|TRBJ1-1|-|TRBD1
TGTGCCATCAGTGAGAGGGGACAGGCCGGCTATGAAGCTTTCTTT
CAISERGQAGYEAFF
>TRBV5-5|16|TRBJ2-2|-|-
TGTGCCAGCAGCTTGTTCAGGGGATCGGACACCGGGGAGCTGTTTTTT
CASSLFRGSDTGELFF
>TRBV2|12|TRBJ1-2|-|-
TGTGCCAGCAGTGAAAGACAGTCTCGCTACACCTTC
CASSERQSRYTF
>TRBV4-2|16|TRBJ2-6|-|-
TGTGCCAGCAGCCAACAAATCGGGTCTGGGGCCAACGTCCTGACTTTC
CASSQQIGSGANVLTF
>TRBV30|14|TRBJ2-2|-|TRBD1
TGTGCCTGGAGGTCGGGACAGGGCATCGGGGAGCTGTTTTTT
CAWRSGQGIGELFF
>TRBV9|14|TRBJ2-1|-|-
TGTGCCAGCAGCGCCCCGAAGGAGGTTAATGAGCAGTTCTTC
CASSAPKEVNEQFF
>TRBV6-1|17|TRBJ2-3|-|TRBD2
TGTGCCAGCAGTGAAGACGGGACTAGCGGGATCACAGATACGCAGTATTTT
CASSEDGTSGITDTQYF
>TRBV5-4|16|TRBJ2-4|-|TRBD1
TGTGCCAGCAGCCCGGGGACAGGGGCCGGGAAAAACATTCAGTACTTC
CASSPGTGAGKNIQYF
>TRBV7-9|14|TRBJ2-5|-|-
TGTGCCAGCAGTTGGGTCGGGAGCTTGGAGACCCAGTACTTC
CASSWVGSLETQYF
>TRBV7-9|15|TRBJ2-1|-|TRBD1
TGTGCCAGCAGTTGGACAGGGGGCAATGACAATGAGCAGTTCTTC
CASSWTGGNDNEQFF
>TRBV9|15|TRBJ1-5|-|TRBD1
TGTGCCAGCAGCGTAGAAGGACAGGGAGGGCAGCCCCAGCATTTT
CASSVEGQGGQPQHF
>TRBV28|15|TRBJ1-4|-|-
TGTGCCAGCACCCCTGGGAGGGGATGGGATGAAAAACTGTTTTTT
CASTPGRGWDEKLFF
>TRBV28|14|TRBJ1-4|-|TRBD1
TGTGCCAGCACCGGCGGGACAGTACCTGAAAAACTGTTTTTT
CASTGGTVPEKLFF
>TRBV27|13|TRBJ1-5|-|-
TGTGCCAGCAGACCACAGGGCGATCAGTCCCAGCATTTT
CASRPQGDQSQHF
>TRBV25-1|15|TRBJ1-1|-|-
TGTGCCAGCAGTGGTCAGACAGCGAAAGACACTGAAGCTTTCTTT
CASSGQTAKDTEAFF
>TRBV4-1|12|TRBJ2-7|-|-
TGCGCCAGCAGCCAAGGGTGGGGCCCTCAGTACTTC
CASSQGWGPQYF
>TRBV27|13|TRBJ2-1|-|-
TGTGCCAGCAGTTTACTGGCATACAATGAGCAGTTCTTC
CASSLLAYNEQFF
>TRBV9|13|TRBJ2-7|few|-
TGTGCCAGCAGCGTAAGCGGCTCCTACGAGCAGTACTTC
CASSVSGSYEQYF
>TRBV9|16|TRBJ2-7|-|TRBD2
TGTGCCAGCAGCGTAGGACTAGCGGGAGGGCCCTACGAGCAGTACTTC
CASSVGLAGGPYEQYF
>TRBV10-1|14|TRBJ1-1|-|-
TGCGCCAGCAGTGAGTCAGCAAGTCGGGCTGAAGCTTTCTTT
CASSESASRAEAFF
>TRBV7-8|16|TRBJ2-7|-|TRBD2
TGTGCCAGCAGCTTAGTAAGCGGGAGGGCGAAGTACGAGCAGTACTTC
CASSLVSGRAKYEQYF
>TRBV4-2|17|TRBJ1-1|-|-
TGTGCCAGCAGCCAAGATAAATCGGGGGTAATGAACACTGAAGCTTTCTTT
CASSQDKSGVMNTEAFF
>TRBV28|13|TRBJ1-2|-|-
TGTGCCAGCAGTTTGACAGCGATCTATGGCTACACCTTC
CASSLTAIYGYTF
>TRBV2|13|TRBJ2-1|few|-
TGTGCCAGCAGTGCCACTAACTACAATGAGCAGTTCTTC
CASSATNYNEQFF
>TRBV7-8|16|TRBJ1-5|few|TRBD1
TGTGCCAGCAGCTTAACGGGACAGGGTTTGGGACAGCCCCAGCATTTT
CASSLTGQGLGQPQHF
>TRBV10-2|16|TRBJ1-5|once|TRBD1
TGCGCCAGCAATGGAGTCGGGACAGTTAGCAATCAGCCCCAGCATTTT
CASNGVGTVSNQPQHF
>TRBV4-1|18|TRBJ2-7|once|TRBD2
TGCGCCAGCAGCCAAGTTTCGATGGGACTAGCGGGAAGGTACGAGCAGTACTTC
CASSQVSMGLAGRYEQYF
>TRBV9|13|TRBJ1-3|once|-
TGTGCCAGCAGCACCAGGGCTGGAAACACCATATATTTT
CASSTRAGNTIYF
>TRBV10-3|13|TRBJ1-1|-|-
TGTGCCATCAGTGTGGGGCAGAACACTGAAGCTTTCTTT
CAISVGQNTEAFF
>TRBV5-1|14|TRBJ2-7|-|TRBD1
TGCGCCAGCACTACAGGGACAGGTAGCGACGAGCAGTACTTC
CASTTGTGSDEQYF
>TRBV5-1|16|TRBJ2-5|few|TRBD2
TGCGCCAGCAGCTTAGGACTAGCGGGAGTGGTGGAGACCCAGTACTTC
CASSLGLAGVVETQYF
>TRBV27|19|TRBJ2-6|-|-
TGTGCCAGCAGACTCGGGGTTGGGGGCTCCTTCTCTGGGGCCAACGTCCTGACTTTC
CASRLGVGGSFSGANVLTF
>TRBV5-4|16|TRBJ2-4|-|TRBD2
TGTGCCAGCAGCTATAGCGGGAGCTTACCCAAAAACATTCAGTACTTC
CASSYSGSLPKNIQYF
>TRBV5-5|13|TRBJ1-2|-|-
TGTGCCAGCAGCTTGTTCAATCTGAGCGGCTACACCTTC
CASSLFNLSGYTF
>TRBV5-1|15|TRBJ1-2|-|-
TGCGCCAGCAGCCCCCGAATGGGCCCGAACTATGGCTACACCTTC
CASSPRMGPNYGYTF
>TRBV19|16|TRBJ2-5|once|TRBD1
TGTGCCAGTAGTGAGCGACAGGGGAGTTACCAAGAGACCCAGTACTTC
CASSERQGSYQETQYF
>TRBV4-1|19|TRBJ1-2|-|-
TGCGCCAGCAGCCAAAACTTTTATATTCAGGGCCCGGCTAACTATGGCTACACCTTC
CASSQNFYIQGPANYGYTF
>TRBV28|15|TRBJ2-7|few|TRBD2
TGTGCCAGCAACACTAGGGGGACTAGGTCCTACGAGCAGTACTTC
CASNTRGTRSYEQYF
>TRBV6-1|15|TRBJ2-1|-|TRBD2
TGTGCCAGCAAGCCACTAGCGGGCATCTACAATGAGCAGTTCTTC
CASKPLAGIYNEQFF
>TRBV19|13|TRBJ1-1|once|-
TGTGCCAGTAGTATAGGGGCGAACACTGAAGCTTTCTTT
CASSIGANTEAFF
>TRBV29-1|14|TRBJ2-2|-|TRBD2
TGCAGCGTCGCCCGGGACTATAACACCGGGGAGCTGTTTTTT
CSVARDYNTGELFF
>TRBV4-1|13|TRBJ2-7|-|-
TGCGCCAGCAGCCCAGGGACTCTGTACGAGCAGTACTTC
CASSPGTLYEQYF
>TRBV18|18|TRBJ2-1|-|TRBD2
TGTGCCAGCTCACGCGCCCCGACTAGCGGGATGTCCTACAATGAGCAGTTCTTC
CASSRAPTSGMSYNEQFF
>TRBV27|14|TRBJ2-3|-|-
TGTGCCAGCAGTACACGACAGAGCACAGATACGCAGTATTTT
CASSTRQSTDTQYF
>TRBV27|14|TRBJ2-1|few|TRBD2
TGTGCCAGCAGACCCGGGACTAGCTTCAATGAGCAGTTCTTC
CASRPGTSFNEQFF
>TRBV9|17|TRBJ2-1|once|TRBD2
TGTGCCAGCAGCGTTTACGGGAGGGCCGGGGATTACAATGAGCAGTTCTTC
CASSVYGRAGDYNEQFF